A single sample is the source of the 25 T cell receptor beta chains below, sequenced in a study of T-cell reconstitution after alpha-beta-depleted transplantation in children. The TCRbeta library incorporated unique molecular identifiers. TCRdb re-called the PCR reads with MiXCR, one entry per CDR3 protein. This table has 300,000 to 350,000 distinct CDR3 sequences, 15% to 20% appearing once. Here the sequenced sample was PBMCs, mostly from graft donor cells, taken 360 days after TCRalphabeta/CD19-depleted stem cell transplant. Receptor source: a male patient between 2 and 15 years old who had a stem cell transplant for acute lymphoblastic leukemia, so the T cells may come from the graft donor.

This rearrangement joins TRBV4-2 to TRBJ1-2; D gene uncertain. The CDR3 spans 14 residues. Germline V CDR1 and CDR2: LGHNA, YNFKEQ. The V gene lost 4 bases and the J gene lost 2 bases, with 11 bases spanning the gap. The CDR3 DNA sequence: TGTGCCAGCAGCCTCTTCGAGAAAAACTATGGCTACACCTTC. This gives the protein CASSLFEKNYGYTF.

Ten or more counts support this clonotype. The CDR3 DNA is TGTGCCAGCAGCGTAGATCCGACTAGCGGGACGTACCAAGAGACCCAGTACTTC. Protein sequence: CASSVDPTSGTYQETQYF. The chain joins TRBV9 to TRBJ2-5; 11 bases line up with TRBD2. The germline CDR1 and CDR2 sequences are SGDLS and YYNGEE. This CDR3 contains 18 residues. V shed 0 bases, J shed 0 bases, and the junction held 7 bases outside the gene matches.

This clonotype was observed many times. CDR3 DNA sequence: TGCGCCAGCAGCCTCCGACCCCAGGGGGCCAGCTCCTACGAGCAGTACTTC. It codes for CASSLRPQGASSYEQYF. V gene TRBV4-3 combines with J gene TRBJ2-7, with 8 bases identical to TRBD1. Germline V gene data show CDR1 as LGHNA and CDR2 as YSLEER. The junction had 11 bases not matched to a gene; V was cut back by 4 bases and J by 0 bases. This CDR3 is 17 amino acids long.

This clonotype was detected a few times. This chain connects TRBV9 to TRBJ1-2; no firm D call. CDR1 and CDR2 from the germline V gene are SGDLS and YYNGEE. The CDR3 is 12 amino acids. With 2 bases removed from V and 7 bases from J, the gap between germline ends came to 9 bases. The CDR3 protein is CASSVWGSGYTF. The CDR3 nucleotides are TGTGCCAGCAGCGTCTGGGGAAGTGGCTACACCTTC. Looking up the rest from reference TRBV9 and TRBJ1-2 gives the full variable domain: DSGVTQTPKHLITATGQRVTLRCSPRSGDLSVYWYQQSLDQGLQFLIQYYNGEERAKGNILERFSAQQFPDLHSELNLSSLELGDSALYFCASSVWGSGYTFGSGTRLTVV.

Many counts were recorded for this clonotype. The chain combines TRBV5-4 with TRBJ2-3, with a possible D match to TRBD2 (5 bases). The V end lost 0 bases, the J end lost 0 bases, and 11 bases lay between the germline ends. CDR3 length equals 16 residues. Germline V CDR1 and CDR2: SGHNT, YYREEE (reference sequence). Written as DNA, the CDR3 is TGTGCCAGCAGCTTGGTTCTAGCAGCAAGCACAGATACGCAGTATTTT. It translates to CASSLVLAASTDTQYF.

This sequence joins TRBV11-1 and TRBJ2-7; D might be TRBD1 (6 bases). In germline, CDR1 is SGHAT, CDR2 FQDESV (reference sequence). V was clipped by 7 bases and J by 2 bases, with 12 bases between them. The length of the CDR3 is 13 residues. The CDR3 protein is CASNMAGAYEQYF. The CDR3 DNA is TGTGCCAGCAACATGGCAGGGGCCTACGAGCAGTACTTC.

This clonotype came up many times. This chain uses TRBV25-1 with TRBJ1-1; a possible D gene is TRBD1 (5 bases). The CDR3 runs to 15 residues. CDR1 and CDR2 (germline): MGHDK, SYGVNS. The germline V and J ends were trimmed by 7 bases and 4 bases, with 19 bases remaining between them. CDR3 in amino acids: CASTKNTGFGTEAFF. The DNA of the CDR3 is TGTGCCAGCACTAAAAACACAGGCTTCGGCACTGAAGCTTTCTTT.

This clonotype came up a few times. The chain recombines TRBV20-1 with TRBJ2-3; 10 bases map to TRBD2. The CDR3 sequence is 14 residues long. V was clipped by 6 bases and J by 2 bases; unmatched bases: 5. CDR1 is DFQATT and CDR2 is SNEGSKA in the germline V gene (reference sequence). CDR3 sequence: CSATSGAFTDTQYF. The CDR3 DNA follows: TGCAGTGCAACTAGCGGGGCATTCACAGATACGCAGTATTTT.

This clonotype was seen a handful of times. The chain employs TRBV28 and TRBJ2-1; 8 bases line up with TRBD2. Germline CDR1 reads MDHEN; CDR2 reads SYDVKM. This CDR3 contains 17 residues. V shed 0 bases and J 7 bases; nucleotides not matched to a gene: 11. The CDR3 is CASSLWGLVGLGNEQFF. The CDR3 DNA is TGTGCCAGCAGTTTATGGGGACTAGTGGGACTCGGGAATGAGCAGTTCTTC.

The genes are TRBV11-1 and TRBJ1-3, with D perhaps TRBD1 (5 bases). The V end was cut by 4 bases, the J end by 0 bases, with 13 bases between. The CDR3 is made up of 16 amino acids. Germline V CDR1 and CDR2: SGHAT, FQDESV (reference sequence). DNA of the CDR3: TGTGCCAGCAGCTCGGGACGGCTGATCTCTGGAAACACCATATATTTT. Protein sequence: CASSSGRLISGNTIYF.

This clonotype came up a few times. The rearrangement joins TRBV27 to TRBJ2-1, with 7 bases that match TRBD2. This CDR3 region has 14 residues. Germline V gene lookup returns CDR1 MNHEY and CDR2 SMNVEV (reference sequence). The J segment lost 8 bases and the V segment lost 4 bases, leaving 8 bases of the junction unmatched. This chain's CDR3 is CASSYGLDYDEQFF. DNA of the CDR3: TGTGCCAGCAGTTACGGACTAGATTACGATGAGCAGTTCTTC.

This clonotype came up many times. The chain employs TRBV5-1 and TRBJ2-3; the D gene is possibly TRBD2 (6 bases). The CDR3 spans 15 residues. CDR1 and CDR2 (germline): SGHRS, YFSETQ. Trimming took off 4 bases at V and 2 bases at J, with 14 bases between the two ends. CDR3 nucleotides: TGCGCCAGCAGCGCGGGACGCGTATTCACAGATACGCAGTATTTT. As protein: CASSAGRVFTDTQYF.

The table lists this clonotype with a few counts. The V gene is TRBV20-1, the J gene TRBJ2-7; TRBD2 aligns across 7 bases. This CDR3 spans 14 amino acids. Per the germline V gene, CDR1 is DFQATT and CDR2 is SNEGSKA (reference sequence). Trimming at V came to 7 bases and at J to 0 bases, leaving 9 bases not matched to a gene. CDR3: CSGKVGGSSYEQYF. CDR3 DNA: TGCAGTGGCAAAGTGGGGGGGAGCTCCTACGAGCAGTACTTC.

The J gene is TRBJ2-2, the V gene TRBV6-2 or TRBV6-3; D gene uncertain. V lost 8 bases, J lost 1 base, and 14 bases lay in between. The CDR3 has 15 residues. Per the germline V gene, CDR1 is MNHEY and CDR2 is SVGEGT. The CDR3 DNA sequence: TGTGCCAGCTGCCCTCGTTGGGGGAACACCGGGGAGCTGTTTTTT. This sequence encodes CASCPRWGNTGELFF.

This clonotype was counted a few times. This rearrangement joins TRBV11-2 to TRBJ2-1; 9 nucleotides line up with TRBD1. The CDR3 covers 15 residues. Germline-derived CDR1 and CDR2 are SGHAT and FQNNGV. V gave up 6 bases and J gave up 7 bases; unmatched junction bases: 10. The CDR3 spells CASSLTGGLINEQFF. The CDR3 nucleotides are TGTGCCAGCAGTTTAACAGGGGGCCTCATTAATGAGCAGTTCTTC.

The rearrangement links TRBV5-1 to TRBJ2-3, with 13 positions matching TRBD2. CDR1 is SGHRS, CDR2 YFSETQ, per germline. Trimming took 1 base from V and 2 from J; bases not matched to a gene: 10. The length of the CDR3 is 19 residues. CDR3 sequence (DNA): TGCGCCAGCAGCTTGCTACGCGGACTAGCGGGAGACCACACAGATACGCAGTATTTT. Amino acids: CASSLLRGLAGDHTDTQYF. Filled out from reference TRBV5-1 and TRBJ2-3, the complete variable domain reads KAGVTQTPRYLIKTRGQQVTLSCSPISGHRSVSWYQQTPGQGLQFLFEYFSETQRNKGNFPGRFSGRQFSNSRSEMNVSTLELGDSALYLCASSLLRGLAGDHTDTQYFGPGTRLTVL.

V gene TRBV18 combines with J gene TRBJ2-5; perhaps TRBD1 as D (6 bases). Germline V gene sequence: CDR1 KGHSH, CDR2 LQKENI. The CDR3 runs 15 residues. Between the trimmed V and J ends, which lost 0 bases and 5 bases, there was a span of 13 bases. The chain's CDR3 is CASSPPIGTRETQYF. The CDR3 nucleotides are TGTGCCAGCTCACCACCGATCGGGACACGGGAGACCCAGTACTTC.

The gene calls are TRBV6-5 and TRBJ2-3; TRBD2 might be the D (6 bases). V was pared by 2 bases and J by 11 bases, with 23 bases between. This CDR3 is 16 amino acids long. Germline CDR1 reads MNHEY; CDR2 reads SVGAGI. For the CDR3, the DNA is TGTGCCAGCAGTTACGGCCCCCCCGACCTCGGGAGTAGGCAGTATTTT. Its protein product is CASSYGPPDLGSRQYF.

This clonotype was counted between two and nine times. The chain links TRBV6-2 or TRBV6-3 to TRBJ2-1, with D possibly being TRBD1 or TRBD2 (6 bases each). CDR1 is MNHEY, CDR2 SVGEGT, per germline. The CDR3 totals 14 residues. Trimming cost V 7 bases and J 2 bases, with 12 bases left between them. CDR3: CASTLRDTYNEQFF. In DNA, the CDR3 is TGTGCCAGCACGCTGCGGGACACCTACAATGAGCAGTTCTTC.

This clonotype was counted only a few times. The gene calls are TRBV7-6 and TRBJ2-7; D unresolved. The V and J ends lost 1 base and 3 bases respectively, with 7 bases between them. The V gene's germline CDR1 is SGHVS and CDR2 FNYEAQ. The CDR3 is made up of 13 amino acids. Here the CDR3 DNA reads TGTGCCAGCAGCTTAGAACAGAACTACGAGCAGTACTTC. This encodes CASSLEQNYEQYF.

In this sample, this clonotype turned up many times. The gene calls are TRBV28 and TRBJ1-4; D is perhaps TRBD1 (5 bases). CDR3 length: 14 amino acids. Germline V CDR1 and CDR2: MDHEN, SYDVKM. V was cut by 6 bases and J by 8 bases, with 16 bases left in between. DNA for the CDR3: TGTGCCAGCAGCTCCGTGGGGCTTGGGGAAAAACTGTTTTTT. Protein: CASSSVGLGEKLFF.

This clonotype was detected only once. V is TRBV29-1 and J is TRBJ2-2, with TRBD1 as a possible D gene (6 bases). CDR1 and CDR2 (germline): SQVTM, ANQGSEA. The CDR3 totals 12 residues. V lost 7 bases to trimming and J lost 5 bases, with 11 bases between them. CDR3 bases: TGCAGCGGACAGGACGGTACCGGGGAGCTGTTTTTT. Amino acids: CSGQDGTGELFF.

Only a few counts were recorded for this clonotype. The J gene is TRBJ1-4, the V gene TRBV4-1; 8 bases align to TRBD1. Germline CDR1 MGHRA, CDR2 YSYEKL. V was pared by 0 bases and J by 10 bases, with 10 bases of the junction left unmatched. The length of the CDR3 is 16 residues. DNA of the CDR3: TGCGCCAGCAGCCAAGAGCTTCAGGGGGCAATTGGAAAACTGTTTTTT. Encoded protein: CASSQELQGAIGKLFF.

This clonotype came up many times. This rearrangement joins TRBV7-9 to TRBJ2-7; either TRBD1 or TRBD2 may fit D (5 bases each). The CDR3 loop spans 14 amino acids. V was cut by 5 bases and J by 7 bases, with 18 bases left in between. Per the germline V gene, CDR1 is SEHNR and CDR2 is FQNEAQ (reference sequence). CDR3 residues: CASSARDGFGEQYF. In nucleotides, the CDR3 is TGTGCCAGCAGCGCCCGGGACGGGTTCGGGGAGCAGTACTTC.

The table lists this clonotype with many counts. Just one base apart from a much larger clone, this may be a read error. The V and J genes are TRBV5-1 and TRBJ2-3, with a possible D match to TRBD1 (6 bases). The CDR3 runs 14 residues. Trimming took off 0 bases at V and 3 bases at J, with 8 bases between the two ends. Germline loops: CDR1 SGHRS, CDR2 YFSETQ. The CDR3, as DNA: TGCGCCAGCAGCTTGGACAGGGTAACAGATACGCAGTATTTT. Protein sequence: CASSLDRVTDTQYF.